These 15 T cell receptor beta chains originate from one sample sequenced in a study of CD8 T cells in ankylosing spondylitis. Findings and limits, study-wide: Seemingly distinctive of ankylosing spondylitis blood was a TCR beta motif formed by eight highly homologous variants.

No cognate antigen is known for these TCRs. A single record per CDR3 protein comes from TCRdb applying MiXCR to the 5' RACE reads. This table has more than 600,000 distinct CDR3 sequences, over 15% appearing once. The sequenced sample was blood, either unsorted or a sorted T cell fraction (not recorded which). These receptors originate from a male donor with ankylosing spondylitis.

Comment on this clonotype: The junction and the germline gene differ at one end; a read error may be behind it. V and J are TRBV5-5 and TRBJ2-7, with D possibly matching TRBD2 (5 bases). The germline V gene has CDR1 SGHKS and CDR2 YYEKEE (reference sequence). The CDR3 runs 13 residues. The CDR3 region is CASSRGGVYKQYF. CDR3 bases: TGTGCCAGCAGCCGAGGAGGAGTCTACAAGCAGTACTTC.

This clonotype was observed many times. The rearrangement uses TRBV29-1 and TRBJ1-5, with D tentatively TRBD1 (6 bases). The CDR3 spans 14 residues. Germline CDR1 reads SQVTM; CDR2 reads ANQGSEA. Trimming took 6 bases from V and 7 from J, leaving 19 bases between them. CDR3 DNA sequence: TGCAGCGTCCTGACCGAAGGGGGGAGACAGCCCCAGCATTTT. It yields the protein CSVLTEGGRQPQHF.

V is TRBV12-3 or TRBV12-4 and J is TRBJ1-6, with 7 bases fitting TRBD1. The V segment lost 3 bases and the J segment 9 bases; nucleotides outside the gene matches: 8. The CDR3 sequence is 15 residues long. In nucleotides, the CDR3 is TGTGCCAGCAGTTTCCAGGGGGGTGTGGGTTCACCCCTCCACTTT. Its protein product is CASSFQGGVGSPLHF.

The rearrangement links TRBV7-9 to TRBJ2-7, with TRBD1 as a possible D gene (5 bases). Trimming stripped 1 base from V and 0 bases from J, with 10 bases between. The V gene's germline CDR1 is SEHNR and CDR2 FQNEAQ (reference sequence). This CDR3 region has 15 residues. The CDR3, as DNA: TGTGCCAGCAGCTTAGGGGCAGGGCTCTCCTACGAGCAGTACTTC. Amino acids: CASSLGAGLSYEQYF.

This clonotype has only a few counts. The rearrangement joins TRBV4-1 to TRBJ2-7; a possible D gene is TRBD2 (6 bases). The V gene's germline CDR1 is MGHRA and CDR2 YSYEKL. There are 13 residues in the CDR3. Trimming took off 3 bases at V and 3 bases at J, with 9 bases between the two ends. The CDR3 reads CASSQVADYEQYF. In nucleotides, the CDR3 is TGCGCCAGCAGCCAGGTAGCGGACTACGAGCAGTACTTC.

The table lists this clonotype with a few counts. The rearrangement links TRBV5-6 to TRBJ2-1; D is unresolved. This CDR3 contains 14 residues. V lost 2 bases and J 10 bases, leaving 16 bases between the germline ends. The germline V gene encodes CDR1 SGHDT and CDR2 YYEEEE. Written as DNA, the CDR3 is TGTGCCAGCAGCTTTTCCGCAGGCATAAGGGAGCAGTTCTTC. This gives the protein CASSFSAGIREQFF. The full variable domain, its missing parts supplied by reference TRBV5-6 and TRBJ2-1, is DAGVTQSPTHLIKTRGQQVTLRCSPKSGHDTVSWYQQALGQGPQFIFQYYEEEERQRGNFPDRFSGHQFPNYSSELNVNALLLGDSALYLCASSFSAGIREQFFGPGTRLTVL.

This chain links TRBV20-1 with TRBJ2-2; TRBD2 agrees at 9 bases. V dropped 3 bases and J dropped 6; count of bases not matched to a gene: 5. This CDR3 is built from 14 residues. Germline CDR1 reads DFQATT; CDR2 reads SNEGSKA (reference sequence). The CDR3 spells CSAREVAGAGELFF. The CDR3 region has the DNA TGCAGTGCTAGGGAGGTAGCGGGAGCCGGGGAGCTGTTTTTT.

This clonotype turned up a few times. The chain couples TRBV4-3 to TRBJ2-1; D may be TRBD1 (6 bases). The CDR3 has 16 residues. Trimming took off 1 base at V and 5 bases at J, with 15 bases between the two ends. Germline V gives CDR1 LGHNA, CDR2 YSLEER. The DNA of the CDR3 is TGCGCCAGCAGCCAAGGGACCGGACAGTACAACAATGAGCAGTTCTTC. Translated, it gives CASSQGTGQYNNEQFF.

The J gene is TRBJ2-7, the V gene TRBV29-1, with D perhaps matching TRBD1 (5 bases). With 6 bases removed from V and 3 bases from J, the gap between germline ends came to 15 bases. The CDR3 sequence is 13 residues long. CDR1 is SQVTM and CDR2 is ANQGSEA in the germline V gene. The CDR3 nucleotides read TGCAGCGTAGTGTTGCAGGGTGACTACGAGCAGTACTTC. Residues: CSVVLQGDYEQYF.

V usage is TRBV12-3 or TRBV12-4 and J usage is TRBJ2-5; 14 bases map to TRBD2. The CDR3 runs to 17 residues. V shed 6 bases, J shed 5 bases, and the junction held 11 bases outside the gene matches. The CDR3 DNA is TGTGCCAGCAGCCGACTAGCGGGAGGGCCCGAGAAGGAGACCCAGTACTTC. Amino acid sequence: CASSRLAGGPEKETQYF.

This chain joins TRBV7-6 and TRBJ2-3; 12 bases are a match to TRBD2. With V trimmed by 2 bases and J by 8 bases, 23 bases remained unmatched. This CDR3 is 21 amino acids long. Germline CDR1 SGHVS, CDR2 FNYEAQ. The CDR3 spells CASSLSAPSWTSGALVGTQYF. In DNA, the CDR3 is TGTGCCAGCAGCTTATCAGCCCCCAGCTGGACTAGCGGGGCTCTCGTTGGTACGCAGTATTTT. Complete variable domain (other parts from reference TRBV7-6 and TRBJ2-3): GAGVSQSPRYKVTKRGQDVALRCDPISGHVSLYWYRQALGQGPEFLTYFNYEAQQDKSGLPNDRFSAERPEGSISTLTIQRTEQRDSAMYRCASSLSAPSWTSGALVGTQYFGPGTRLTVL.

This clonotype appeared a few times. The chain has TRBV20-1 and TRBJ1-2; D remains ambiguous. The germline V gene has CDR1 DFQATT and CDR2 SNEGSKA (reference sequence). CDR3 length equals 13 residues. V lost 0 bases and J lost 3, with 8 bases in between. The CDR3 loop reads CSARDMADYGYTF. In DNA form, the CDR3 reads TGCAGTGCTAGAGATATGGCAGACTATGGCTACACCTTC.

The CDR3 DNA reads TGTGCCAGCAGTTACTCGACACAGGGGCTGGGTGAGCAGTTCTTC. As protein: CASSYSTQGLGEQFF. J is TRBJ2-1 and V is TRBV6-5; 7 nucleotides match TRBD1. Germline CDR1 reads MNHEY; CDR2 reads SVGAGI. The CDR3 has 15 amino acids. Trimming at V came to 0 bases and at J to 9 bases, leaving 8 bases not matched to a gene.

This sequence joins TRBV20-1 and TRBJ2-5; tentative D call: TRBD2 (6 bases). V was clipped by 0 bases and J by 4 bases, with 15 bases between them. CDR1 is DFQATT and CDR2 is SNEGSKA in the germline V gene (reference sequence). The CDR3 is 15 residues long. CDR3 amino acids: CSARDAGKGIETQYF. In DNA, the CDR3 is TGCAGTGCTAGAGATGCGGGGAAGGGAATAGAGACCCAGTACTTC.

The chain combines TRBV4-1 with TRBJ1-1; D is uncertain. V lost 0 bases to trimming and J lost 0 bases, with 8 bases between them. The CDR3 has 15 amino acids. Germline lookup yields CDR1 MGHRA and CDR2 YSYEKL. DNA for the CDR3: TGCGCCAGCAGCCAAGAAGCTGATATGAACACTGAAGCTTTCTTT. It codes for CASSQEADMNTEAFF.